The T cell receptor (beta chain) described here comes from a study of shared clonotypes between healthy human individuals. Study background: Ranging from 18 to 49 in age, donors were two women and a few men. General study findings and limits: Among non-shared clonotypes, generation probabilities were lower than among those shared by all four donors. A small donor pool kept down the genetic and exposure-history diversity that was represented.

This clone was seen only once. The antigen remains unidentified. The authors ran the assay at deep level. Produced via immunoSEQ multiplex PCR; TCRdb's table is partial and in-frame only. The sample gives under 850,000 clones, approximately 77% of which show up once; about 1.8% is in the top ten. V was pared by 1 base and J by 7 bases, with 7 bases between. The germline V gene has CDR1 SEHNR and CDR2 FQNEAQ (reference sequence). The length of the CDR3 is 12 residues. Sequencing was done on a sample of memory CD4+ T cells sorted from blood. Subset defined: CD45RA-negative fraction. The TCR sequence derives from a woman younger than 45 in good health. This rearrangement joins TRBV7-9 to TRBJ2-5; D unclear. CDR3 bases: TGTGCCAGCAGCTTAGGACGCGGGACCCAGTACTTC. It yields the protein CASSLGRGTQYF.